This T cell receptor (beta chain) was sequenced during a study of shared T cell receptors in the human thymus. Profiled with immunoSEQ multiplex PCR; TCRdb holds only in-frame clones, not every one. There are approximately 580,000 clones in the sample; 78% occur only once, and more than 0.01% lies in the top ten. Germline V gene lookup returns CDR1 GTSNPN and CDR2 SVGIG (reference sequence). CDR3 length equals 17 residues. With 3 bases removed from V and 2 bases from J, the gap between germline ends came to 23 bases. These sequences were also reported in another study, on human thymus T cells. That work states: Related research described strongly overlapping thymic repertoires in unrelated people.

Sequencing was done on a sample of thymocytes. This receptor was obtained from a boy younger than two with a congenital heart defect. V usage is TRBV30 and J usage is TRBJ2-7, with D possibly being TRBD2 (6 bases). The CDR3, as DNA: TGTGCCTGGAGCTACGTCAAGCCGGTGGAGGGGACCTACGAGCAGTACTTC. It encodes CAWSYVKPVEGTYEQYF. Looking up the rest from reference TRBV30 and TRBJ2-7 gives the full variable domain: SQTIHQWPATLVQPVGSPLSLECTVEGTSNPNLYWYRQAAGRGLQLLFYSVGIGQISSEVPQNLSASRPQDRQFILSSKKLLLSDSGFYLCAWSYVKPVEGTYEQYFGPGTRLTVT.